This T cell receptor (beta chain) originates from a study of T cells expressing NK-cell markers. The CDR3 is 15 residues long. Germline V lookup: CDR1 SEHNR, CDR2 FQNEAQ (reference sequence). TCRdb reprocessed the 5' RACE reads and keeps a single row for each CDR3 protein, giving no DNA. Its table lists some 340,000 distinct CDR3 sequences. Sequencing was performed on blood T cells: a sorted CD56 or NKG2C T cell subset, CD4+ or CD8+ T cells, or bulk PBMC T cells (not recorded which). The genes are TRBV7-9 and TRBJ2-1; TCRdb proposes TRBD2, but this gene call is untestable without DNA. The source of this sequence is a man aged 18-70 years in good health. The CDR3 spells CASSLGGARYNEQFF.